These T cell receptor beta chains were read from a single sample in a study of T cells in Graves' hyperthyroidism and ophthalmopathy. MiXCR was run by TCRdb on the multiplex PCR reads, yielding one entry per CDR3 protein. The data hold nearly 600,000 distinct CDR3 sequences, with approximately 13% observed a single time. Sequenced: blood. The receptors here all came from a woman aged 25 to 39 with Graves' hyperthyroidism that later progressed to Graves' ophthalmopathy. CDR3s include the opening cysteine and the closing phenylalanine or tryptophan. The order of the fields is V gene, J gene, CDR3 protein.

TRBV19	TRBJ1-1	CASKMGGHTEAFF
TRBV11-2	TRBJ2-3	CASATRTGVADTQYF
TRBV7-2	TRBJ2-1	CASSHRSEQFF
TRBV7-2	TRBJ1-4	CASSLGDATHEKLFF
TRBV7-2	TRBJ1-6	CASSLDRIGNSPLHF
TRBV27	TRBJ2-7	CASSGQAGGPFYEQYF
TRBV28	TRBJ2-1	CASSPGGQGNNEQFF
TRBV5-1	TRBJ2-1	CASNIRTSGTYNEQFF
TRBV24-1	TRBJ2-5	CATSDLHGTVKETQYF
TRBV24-1	TRBJ2-7	CATSSPGTDEQYF
TRBV2	TRBJ2-7	CASSLGQGAYEQYYLHPPQYF
TRBV24-1	TRBJ2-3	CATSTPWASGSADTQYF
TRBV27	TRBJ1-2	CASSSRDTGWWGYTF
TRBV30	TRBJ2-7	CAWSTLGEQYF
TRBV19	TRBJ2-6	CASSPGQGPSGANVLTF
TRBV18	TRBJ1-5	CASGQYSNQPQHF
TRBV18	TRBJ2-5	CASSPPADLGETQYF
TRBV7-2	TRBJ2-7	CASSLTTDIAYEQYF
TRBV28	TRBJ1-1	CTSRDRARTEAFF
TRBV11-2	TRBJ2-5	CASSLKLLLAGQETQYF
TRBV28	TRBJ2-6	CASSLFSQRSGANVLTF
TRBV9	TRBJ2-1	CASSVVSGTEQFF
TRBV12-3/TRBV12-4	TRBJ1-1	CASNPQGGNTEAFF
TRBV5-1	TRBJ2-3	CASSLASGSTDTQYF
TRBV19	TRBJ2-1	CASSSLAGAYNEQFF
TRBV5-6	TRBJ2-1	CASSRTEDNEQFF
TRBV12-5	TRBJ2-1	CASGNPPGQALPEQFF
TRBV7-6	TRBJ2-5	CASSPRDTESETQYF
TRBV7-9	TRBJ2-1	CASSRKGELYNEQFF
TRBV28	TRBJ1-1	CASTSYRGAMNTEAFF
TRBV20-1	TRBJ1-4	CSAPRRGAEGKLFF
TRBV15	TRBJ2-1	CATSRAGVTKAGDNEQFF
TRBV6-2/TRBV6-3	TRBJ1-5	CASGREGNQPQHF
TRBV30	TRBJ1-2	CAWNPGGGYGYTF
TRBV6-5	TRBJ2-5	CASSYSWGSEETQYF
TRBV6-2/TRBV6-3	TRBJ2-1	CASSYSKVGDPGYNEQFF
TRBV7-2	TRBJ2-7	CASSLESFGRYEQYF
TRBV15	TRBJ1-3	CATSNLGQGGNTIYF
TRBV28	TRBJ1-1	CASRLERGKDTEAFF
TRBV28	TRBJ1-2	CASSLQRTASNYGYTF
TRBV20-1	TRBJ2-1	CSARSFAGGSYNEQFF
TRBV29-1	TRBJ1-1	CSVARGNTEAFF